A single sample is the source of the 11 T cell receptor beta chains below, sequenced in a study of cytomegalovirus exposure and HLA in healthy donors. The protocol was immunoSEQ multiplex PCR, while the TCRdb copy is restricted to in-frame clones and leaves out a portion. Of roughly 150,000 clones in the sample, 85% to 90% were seen once. The sample consisted of PBMCs. Receptor source: a man aged 18 to 30 in good health and CMV-seropositive.

The chain recombines TRBV5-1 with TRBJ1-4; 8 nucleotides match TRBD1. This CDR3 has 15 residues. The V gene end was trimmed by 4 bases and the J gene end by 5 bases; junction bases not matched to a gene: 7. Per germline, CDR1 SGHRS and CDR2 YFSETQ. This CDR3 reads CASSLRTGNNEKLFF. CDR3 DNA: TGCGCCAGCAGCCTTAGGACAGGGAACAATGAAAAACTGTTTTTT.

The CDR3: CASRTGQGLQRGDSPLHF. The DNA for the CDR3 is TGTGCCAGCAGAACTGGACAGGGTCTACAAAGGGGGGATTCACCCCTCCACTTT. This rearrangement joins TRBV11-2 to TRBJ1-6, with 8 bases fitting TRBD1. Germline V gene data show CDR1 as SGHAT and CDR2 as FQNNGV. J was trimmed by 8 bases and V by 6 bases; bases with no gene match: 18. CDR3 size: 18 residues. Based on the CDR3 plus reference TRBV11-2 and TRBJ1-6, the full variable domain is EAGVAQSPRYKIIEKRQSVAFWCNPISGHATLYWYQQILGQGPKLLIQFQNNGVVDDSQLPKDRFSAERLKGVDSTLKIQPAKLEDSAVYLCASRTGQGLQRGDSPLHFGNGTRLTVT.

The CDR3 coding sequence is TGTGCCAGCAGCTTAGAGGGACTAGCGGGTAGCAGCACAGATACGCAGTATTTT. Protein: CASSLEGLAGSSTDTQYF. The gene calls are TRBV7-9 and TRBJ2-3; 12 positions agree with TRBD2. Trimming cost V 1 base and J 0 bases; bases outside gene matches: 5. Per the germline V gene, CDR1 is SEHNR and CDR2 is FQNEAQ (reference sequence). This CDR3 contains 18 residues.

The chain carries TRBV30 and TRBJ1-1, with 9 bases matching TRBD1. The V gene end was trimmed by 3 bases and the J gene end by 1 base; junction bases not matched to a gene: 0. CDR1 and CDR2 (germline): GTSNPN, SVGIG (reference sequence). The CDR3 has 13 residues. The chain's CDR3 is CAWRGQGNTEAFF. CDR3 DNA: TGTGCCTGGAGGGGACAGGGGAACACTGAAGCTTTCTTT.

The chain has TRBV5-1 and TRBJ1-6; 10 nucleotides match TRBD1. Trimming removed 0 bases from V and 9 bases from J; junction bases left unmatched: 12. The germline V gene encodes CDR1 SGHRS and CDR2 YFSETQ. The CDR3 extends over 18 amino acids. The DNA of the CDR3 is TGCGCCAGCAGCTTGGCCCTCACCGGGACAGGGGAAAGTTCACCCCTCCACTTT. Encoded protein: CASSLALTGTGESSPLHF. Supplemented by reference TRBV5-1 and TRBJ1-6, the full variable domain reads KAGVTQTPRYLIKTRGQQVTLSCSPISGHRSVSWYQQTPGQGLQFLFEYFSETQRNKGNFPGRFSGRQFSNSRSEMNVSTLELGDSALYLCASSLALTGTGESSPLHFGNGTRLTVT.

The chain has TRBV2 and TRBJ2-1; TRBD2 matches at 12 bases. V lost 4 bases to trimming and J lost 4 bases; unmatched junction nucleotides: 8. The CDR3 sequence is 17 residues long. CDR1 SNHLY and CDR2 FYNNEI come from the germline V gene. This CDR3 reads CASSGTSGKARYNEQFF. Written as DNA, the CDR3 is TGTGCCAGCAGTGGGACTAGCGGGAAGGCCCGATACAATGAGCAGTTCTTC.

This clone occurred once. The chain joins TRBV9 to TRBJ2-7, with 15 positions matching TRBD2. V shed 4 bases and J 5 bases; nucleotides not matched to a gene: 7. CDR3 size: 16 residues. Germline values: CDR1 SGDLS, CDR2 YYNGEE. The DNA of the CDR3 is TGTGCCAGCAGCCCGGGGACTAGCGGGAGGTTCAACGAGCAGTACTTC. It codes for CASSPGTSGRFNEQYF.

The chain recombines TRBV30 with TRBJ2-7; perhaps TRBD1 as D (6 bases). CDR1 GTSNPN and CDR2 SVGIG come from the germline V gene (reference sequence). This CDR3 comprises 12 residues. V was shortened by 4 bases and J by 3 bases, with 10 bases between the two germline ends. As DNA, the CDR3 is TGTGCCTGGAATCAAGGGGGCTACGAGCAGTACTTC. This encodes CAWNQGGYEQYF.

The chain is built from TRBV5-1 and TRBJ1-1; 8 bases are a match to TRBD1. V lost 6 bases to trimming and J lost 6 bases; unmatched junction nucleotides: 10. CDR3 length: 14 residues. The germline CDR1 and CDR2 sequences are SGHRS and YFSETQ. For the CDR3, the DNA is TGCGCCAGCAACCTGGGCCAGGGGGCCGCTGAAGCTTTCTTT. This codes for CASNLGQGAAEAFF.

The DNA for the CDR3 is TGTGCCAGTAGTATAAGATCAAGCGGGAAGGGCGAGCAGTACTTC. Translating gives CASSIRSSGKGEQYF. The chain has TRBV19 and TRBJ2-7, with 7 bases identical to TRBD2. Germline lookup yields CDR1 LNHDA and CDR2 SQIVND (reference sequence). The CDR3 runs to 15 residues. J gave up 6 bases and V 2 bases, and 10 bases lay outside the gene matches.

The genes are TRBV2 and TRBJ2-1; 7 nucleotides align to TRBD1. This CDR3 region has 15 residues. Germline CDR1 SNHLY, CDR2 FYNNEI. V was clipped by 7 bases and J by 4 bases; unmatched bases: 10. DNA of the CDR3: TGTGCCAGCATGAAACAGGGACAGAGTTACAATGAGCAGTTCTTC. This sequence encodes CASMKQGQSYNEQFF.